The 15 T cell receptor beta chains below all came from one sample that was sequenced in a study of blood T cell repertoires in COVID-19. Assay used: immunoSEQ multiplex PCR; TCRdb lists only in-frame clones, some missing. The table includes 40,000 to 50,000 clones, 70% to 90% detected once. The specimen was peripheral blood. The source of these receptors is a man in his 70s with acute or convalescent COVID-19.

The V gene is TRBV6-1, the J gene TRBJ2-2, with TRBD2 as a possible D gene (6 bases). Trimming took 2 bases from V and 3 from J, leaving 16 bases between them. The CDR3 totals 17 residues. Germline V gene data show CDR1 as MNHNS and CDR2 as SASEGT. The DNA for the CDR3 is TGTGCCAGCAGTGAAAAGGGTCCTTCGGGGGACACCGGGGAGCTGTTTTTT. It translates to CASSEKGPSGDTGELFF.

In DNA, the CDR3 is TGTGCCAGCAGTTCTCTGGGACTAGCGGGAAATAGCGAGCAGTACTTC. Its protein is CASSSLGLAGNSEQYF. The V call is TRBV6-6, the J call TRBJ2-7, with 13 bases that match TRBD2. The CDR3 totals 16 residues. Germline lookup yields CDR1 MNHNY and CDR2 SVGAGI (reference sequence). Losses at the gene ends were 4 bases for V and 6 bases for J; bases not matched to a gene: 9.

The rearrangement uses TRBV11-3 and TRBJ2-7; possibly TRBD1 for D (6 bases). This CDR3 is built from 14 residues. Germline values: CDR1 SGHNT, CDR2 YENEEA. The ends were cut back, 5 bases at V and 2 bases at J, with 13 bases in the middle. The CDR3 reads CASSPRAGAYEQYF. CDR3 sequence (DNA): TGTGCCAGCAGCCCCCGGGCAGGGGCCTACGAGCAGTACTTC.

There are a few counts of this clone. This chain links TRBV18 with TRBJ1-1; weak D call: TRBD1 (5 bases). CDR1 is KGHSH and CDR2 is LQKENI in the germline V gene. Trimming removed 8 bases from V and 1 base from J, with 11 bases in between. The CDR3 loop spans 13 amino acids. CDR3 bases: TGTGCCAGCGGAGGGGACCGGAACACTGAAGCTTTCTTT. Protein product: CASGGDRNTEAFF. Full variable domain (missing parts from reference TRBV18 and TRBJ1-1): NAGVMQNPRHLVRRRGQEARLRCSPMKGHSHVYWYRQLPEEGLKFMVYLQKENIIDESGMPKERFSAEFPKEGPSILRIQQVVRGDSAAYFCASGGDRNTEAFFGQGTRLTVV.

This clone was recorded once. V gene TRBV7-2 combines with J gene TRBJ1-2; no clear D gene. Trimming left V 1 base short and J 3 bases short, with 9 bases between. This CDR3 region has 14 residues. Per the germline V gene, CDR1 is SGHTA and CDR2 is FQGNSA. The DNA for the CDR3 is TGTGCCAGCAGCTTAGTTGTGGCAGACTATGGCTACACCTTC. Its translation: CASSLVVADYGYTF. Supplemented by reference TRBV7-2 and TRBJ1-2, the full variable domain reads GAGVSQSPSNKVTEKGKDVELRCDPISGHTALYWYRQSLGQGLEFLIYFQGNSAPDKSGLPSDRFSAERTGGSVSTLTIQRTQQEDSAVYLCASSLVVADYGYTFGSGTRLTVV.

The chain's CDR3 is CASSPTEFGGEKLFF. CDR3 sequence (DNA): TGTGCCAGCTCACCGACCGAATTCGGGGGAGAAAAACTGTTTTTT. The chain recombines TRBV18 with TRBJ1-4; D is perhaps TRBD1 (5 bases). Germline CDR1 KGHSH, CDR2 LQKENI. The CDR3 spans 15 residues. Trimming left V 3 bases short and J 8 bases short, with 16 bases between.

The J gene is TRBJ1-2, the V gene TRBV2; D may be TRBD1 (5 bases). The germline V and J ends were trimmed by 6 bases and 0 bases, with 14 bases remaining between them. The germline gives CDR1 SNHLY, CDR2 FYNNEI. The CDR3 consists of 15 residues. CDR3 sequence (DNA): TGTGCCAGCAGAACCTCCCTAGGGGCTAACTATGGCTACACCTTC. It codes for CASRTSLGANYGYTF.

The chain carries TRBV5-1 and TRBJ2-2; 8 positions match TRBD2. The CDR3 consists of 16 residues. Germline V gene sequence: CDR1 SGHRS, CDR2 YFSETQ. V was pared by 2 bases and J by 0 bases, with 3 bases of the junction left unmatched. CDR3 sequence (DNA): TGCGCCAGCAGCTTCACTAGCGGAGCGAACACCGGGGAGCTGTTTTTT. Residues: CASSFTSGANTGELFF.

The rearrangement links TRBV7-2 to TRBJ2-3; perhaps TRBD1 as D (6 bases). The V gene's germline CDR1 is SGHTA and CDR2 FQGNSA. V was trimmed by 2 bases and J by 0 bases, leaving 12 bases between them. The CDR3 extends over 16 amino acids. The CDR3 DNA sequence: TGTGCCAGCAGCTTAAACAGGGACCTAAGCACAGATACGCAGTATTTT. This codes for CASSLNRDLSTDTQYF.

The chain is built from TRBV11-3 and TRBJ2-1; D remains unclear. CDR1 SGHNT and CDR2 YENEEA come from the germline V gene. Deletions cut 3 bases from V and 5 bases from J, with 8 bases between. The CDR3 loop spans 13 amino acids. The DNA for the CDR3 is TGTGCCAGCAGCTTTGGCGGAAACAATGAGCAGTTCTTC. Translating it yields CASSFGGNNEQFF.

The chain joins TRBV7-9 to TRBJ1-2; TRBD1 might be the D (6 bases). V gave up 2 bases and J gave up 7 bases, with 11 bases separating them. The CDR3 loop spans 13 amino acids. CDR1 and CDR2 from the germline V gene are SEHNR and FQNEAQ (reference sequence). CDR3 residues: CASSLSQGSGYTF. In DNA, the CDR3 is TGTGCCAGCAGCTTAAGTCAGGGGAGTGGCTACACCTTC.

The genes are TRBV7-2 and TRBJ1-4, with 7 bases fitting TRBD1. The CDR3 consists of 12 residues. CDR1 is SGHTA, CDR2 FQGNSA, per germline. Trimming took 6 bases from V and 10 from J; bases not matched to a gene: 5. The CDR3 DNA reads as TGTGCCAGCAGTATAGGGGGCCGAAAACTGTTTTTT. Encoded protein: CASSIGGRKLFF.

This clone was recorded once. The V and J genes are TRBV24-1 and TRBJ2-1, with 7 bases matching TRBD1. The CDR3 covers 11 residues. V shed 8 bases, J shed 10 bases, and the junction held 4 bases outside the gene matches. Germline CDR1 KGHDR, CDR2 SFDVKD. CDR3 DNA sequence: TGTGCCACCAAACAGGGGACCGAGCAGTTCTTC. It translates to CATKQGTEQFF.

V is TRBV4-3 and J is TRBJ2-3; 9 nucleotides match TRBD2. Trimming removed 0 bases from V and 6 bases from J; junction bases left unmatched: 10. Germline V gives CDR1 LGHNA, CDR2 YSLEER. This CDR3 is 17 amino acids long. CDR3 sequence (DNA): TGCGCCAGCAGCCAAGAGTATCGAGCGGGGGGAATCGATACGCAGTATTTT. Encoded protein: CASSQEYRAGGIDTQYF.

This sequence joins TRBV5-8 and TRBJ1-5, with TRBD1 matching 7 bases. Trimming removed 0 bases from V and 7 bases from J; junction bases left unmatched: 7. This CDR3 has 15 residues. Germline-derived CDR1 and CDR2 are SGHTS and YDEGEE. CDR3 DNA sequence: TGTGCCAGCAGCTTGGGCTCACAGGGGCGCCAGCCCCAGCATTTT. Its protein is CASSLGSQGRQPQHF.